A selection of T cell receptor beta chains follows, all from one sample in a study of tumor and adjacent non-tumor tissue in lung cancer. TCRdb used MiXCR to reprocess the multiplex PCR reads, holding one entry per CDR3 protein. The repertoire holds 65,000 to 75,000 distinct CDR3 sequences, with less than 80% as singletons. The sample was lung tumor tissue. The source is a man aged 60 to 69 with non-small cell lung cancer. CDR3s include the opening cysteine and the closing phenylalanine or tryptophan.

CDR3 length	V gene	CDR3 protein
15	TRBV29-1	CSVAARISTYNEQFF
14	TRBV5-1	CASGLGNRATDAFF
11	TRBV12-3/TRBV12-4	CASSGNQARHF
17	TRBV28	CASSSGTGDSTKTIQYF
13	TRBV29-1	CSIHFGENTEAFF
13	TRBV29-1	CSVGAAPLWTQYF
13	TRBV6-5	CASKPSLGETQFF
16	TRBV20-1	CCATLAGGPETGSCFF
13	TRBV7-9	CASSLYGDAEQFF
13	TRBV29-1	CSVSKGGTDTQYF
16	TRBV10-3	CAISESRRTNAGELFF
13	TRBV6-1	CASRGLATRELFF
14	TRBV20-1	CSARDRGLGNNIFF
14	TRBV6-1	CASSALGGIYGYAF
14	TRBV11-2	CASSPSGLTYEQYF
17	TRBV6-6	CASGLDGGGLSNEKLFF
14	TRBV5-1	CASSLVVYTGELFF
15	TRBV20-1	CSARDWLSSGNTIYF
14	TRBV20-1	CNALDRGLGNTVYF
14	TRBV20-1	CSASVSRNYQSQHF
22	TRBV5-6	CASSPPRGSRLAGPLQYNEQFF
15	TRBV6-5	CASCYSGSGNTEAFF
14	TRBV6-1	CATSPTSGKETHYF
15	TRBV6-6	CASSYRDDRAGTQYF
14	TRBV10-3	CAIRADRRNNEAFF
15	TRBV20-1	CSASSGLENSYDQYF
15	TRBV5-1	CASSDGTPISYEQYF
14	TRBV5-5	CARRLGIPRWEQFF
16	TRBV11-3	CASSSQGLVGNNEQFF
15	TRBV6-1	CTSSELRQGSKPQHF
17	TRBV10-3	CDITGEGQGAGANVPTF
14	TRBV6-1	CASRDSIAKNIKHF
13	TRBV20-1	CSDTTGDYQPQHF
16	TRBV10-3	CAIRGGRYRFTDTQYF
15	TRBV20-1	CSVRDLHLRSETQYF
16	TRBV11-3	CASSPSLDSIGGELFF
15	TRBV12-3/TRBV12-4	CTSSFPQRDHNEHFF
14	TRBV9	CAISETPTNQPQHF
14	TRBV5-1	CASSLGLARDTQYF
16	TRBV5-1	CASSLISAGRQNEQFF
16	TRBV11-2	CASSFKTRVVGETQYF
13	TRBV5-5	CVSSLTPGYEQHF
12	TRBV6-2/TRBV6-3	CASRTTCKEQYF
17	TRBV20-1	CSAREVGLAGSYNEQFF
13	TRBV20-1	CSAARTLNNEQFF